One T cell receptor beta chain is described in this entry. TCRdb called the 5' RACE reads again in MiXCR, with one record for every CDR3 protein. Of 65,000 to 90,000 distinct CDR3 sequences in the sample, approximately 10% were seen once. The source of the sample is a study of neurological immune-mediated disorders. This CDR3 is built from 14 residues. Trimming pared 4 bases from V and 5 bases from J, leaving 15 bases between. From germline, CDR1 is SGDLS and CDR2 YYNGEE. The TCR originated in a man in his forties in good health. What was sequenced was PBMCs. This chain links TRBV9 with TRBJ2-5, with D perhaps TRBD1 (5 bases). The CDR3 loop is CASSPTPAGETQYF. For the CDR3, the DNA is TGTGCCAGCAGCCCTACCCCGGCAGGGGAGACCCAGTACTTC. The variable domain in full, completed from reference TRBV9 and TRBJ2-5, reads DSGVTQTPKHLITATGQRVTLRCSPRSGDLSVYWYQQSLDQGLQFLIQYYNGEERAKGNILERFSAQQFPDLHSELNLSSLELGDSALYFCASSPTPAGETQYFGPGTRLLVL.